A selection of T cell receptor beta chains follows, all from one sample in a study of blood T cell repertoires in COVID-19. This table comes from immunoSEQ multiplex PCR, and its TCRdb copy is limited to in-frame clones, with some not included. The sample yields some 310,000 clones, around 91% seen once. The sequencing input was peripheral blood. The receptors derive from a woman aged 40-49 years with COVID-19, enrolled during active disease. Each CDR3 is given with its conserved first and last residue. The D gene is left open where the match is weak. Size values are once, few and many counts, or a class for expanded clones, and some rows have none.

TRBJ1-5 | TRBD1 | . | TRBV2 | TGTGCCAGCAGTTATAACAGGGGAAACGGCAATCAGCCCCAGCATTTT | CASSYNRGNGNQPQHF
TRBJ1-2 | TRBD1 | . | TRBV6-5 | TGTGCCAGCAGTTCTCTGACAGGGAACTATGGCTACACCTTC | CASSSLTGNYGYTF
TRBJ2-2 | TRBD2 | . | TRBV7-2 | TGTGCCAGCAGCCTAATAGCGGGGGTGAACACCGGGGAGCTGTTTTTT | CASSLIAGVNTGELFF
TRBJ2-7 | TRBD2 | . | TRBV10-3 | TGTGCCAGCTCGATGAGGGAGGGCCCTCGGAATTACGAGCAGTACTTC | CASSMREGPRNYEQYF
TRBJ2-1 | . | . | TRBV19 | TGTGCCAGTAGTGTAAGCCGAGGGGGGGTTGGATACAATGAGCAGTTCTTC | CASSVSRGGVGYNEQFF
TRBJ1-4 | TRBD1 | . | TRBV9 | TGTGCCAGCAGCTCAACCGGACAGGGTGGCGAAAAACTGTTTTTT | CASSSTGQGGEKLFF
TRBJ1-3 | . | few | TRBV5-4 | TGTGCCAGCAGCCTACAGGGCAATTTGGGAAACACCATATATTTT | CASSLQGNLGNTIYF
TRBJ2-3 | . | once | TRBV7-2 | TGTGCCAGCAGCCCCAAGCTGGGGCTCACAGATACGCAGTATTTT | CASSPKLGLTDTQYF
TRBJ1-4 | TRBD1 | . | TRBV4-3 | TGCGCCAGCAGCCAGGACGGGGGACAGTCTTGGAGTAACGAAAAACTGTTTTTT | CASSQDGGQSWSNEKLFF
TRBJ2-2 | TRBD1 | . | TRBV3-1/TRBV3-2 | TGTGCCAGCAGCCAAGTCCCGGGACAGACCGGGGAGCTGTTTTTT | CASSQVPGQTGELFF
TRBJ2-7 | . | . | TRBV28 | TGTGCCAGCACGTGGACTCAAGGCTCCTACGAGCAGTACTTC | CASTWTQGSYEQYF